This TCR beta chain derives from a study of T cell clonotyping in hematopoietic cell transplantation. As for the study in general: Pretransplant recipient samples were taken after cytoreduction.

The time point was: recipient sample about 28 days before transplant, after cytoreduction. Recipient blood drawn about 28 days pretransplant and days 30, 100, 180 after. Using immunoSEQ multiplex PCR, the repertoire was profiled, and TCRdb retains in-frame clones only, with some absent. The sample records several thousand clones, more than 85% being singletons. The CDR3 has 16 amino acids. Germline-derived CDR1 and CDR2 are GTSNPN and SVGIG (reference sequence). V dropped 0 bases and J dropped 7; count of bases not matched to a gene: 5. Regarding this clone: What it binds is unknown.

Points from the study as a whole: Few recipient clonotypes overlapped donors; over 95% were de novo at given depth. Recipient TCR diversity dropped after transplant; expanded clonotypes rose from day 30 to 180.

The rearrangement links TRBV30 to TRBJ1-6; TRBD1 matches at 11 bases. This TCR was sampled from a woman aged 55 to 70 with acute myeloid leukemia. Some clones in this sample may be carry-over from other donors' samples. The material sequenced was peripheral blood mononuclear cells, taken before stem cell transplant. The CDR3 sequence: CAWSVTGQGANSPLHF. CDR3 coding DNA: TGTGCCTGGAGTGTAACAGGACAGGGGGCCAATTCACCCCTCCACTTT.